Below, one T cell receptor (beta chain) is given with its context. This entry is derived from a study of blood T cell repertoires in COVID-19. CDR3 length: 15 residues. CDR1 and CDR2 from the germline V gene are SGDLS and YYNGEE. The V end lost 0 bases, the J end lost 1 base, and 9 bases lay between the germline ends. Here immunoSEQ multiplex PCR was the method, and the copy in TCRdb shows in-frame clones only, minus some. Among tens of thousands of clones, 80% to 90% were seen once, and the ten largest hold about 17%. The clonotype was recovered from an older woman with acute or convalescent COVID-19. V gene TRBV9 combines with J gene TRBJ2-3; D might be TRBD1 (6 bases). What was sequenced was peripheral blood. CDR3 residues: CASSVEGVGTDTQYF. CDR3 DNA sequence: TGTGCCAGCAGCGTAGAGGGGGTAGGCACAGATACGCAGTATTTT. Full variable domain (rest looked up from reference TRBV9 and TRBJ2-3): DSGVTQTPKHLITATGQRVTLRCSPRSGDLSVYWYQQSLDQGLQFLIQYYNGEERAKGNILERFSAQQFPDLHSELNLSSLELGDSALYFCASSVEGVGTDTQYFGPGTRLTVL.